Below, one TCR beta chain is given with its context. Sequencing was performed with immunoSEQ multiplex PCR; in TCRdb, only in-frame clones are kept and a portion is missing. The sample lists roughly 68,000 clones, 90% to 95% occurring once. The V and J ends lost 6 bases and 3 bases, in that order; junction bases with no gene match: 4. The germline gives CDR1 ENHRY, CDR2 SYGVKD. CDR3 length: 13 residues. This record comes from a study of shared T cell receptors in the human thymus. The V and J genes are TRBV10-3 and TRBJ2-5; 7 bases fit TRBD1. Source material: thymocytes. This clonotype was obtained from a human donor. The CDR3 DNA is TGTGCCATCAGCCGGGGACAGAAAGAGACCCAGTACTTC. Translating gives CAISRGQKETQYF.